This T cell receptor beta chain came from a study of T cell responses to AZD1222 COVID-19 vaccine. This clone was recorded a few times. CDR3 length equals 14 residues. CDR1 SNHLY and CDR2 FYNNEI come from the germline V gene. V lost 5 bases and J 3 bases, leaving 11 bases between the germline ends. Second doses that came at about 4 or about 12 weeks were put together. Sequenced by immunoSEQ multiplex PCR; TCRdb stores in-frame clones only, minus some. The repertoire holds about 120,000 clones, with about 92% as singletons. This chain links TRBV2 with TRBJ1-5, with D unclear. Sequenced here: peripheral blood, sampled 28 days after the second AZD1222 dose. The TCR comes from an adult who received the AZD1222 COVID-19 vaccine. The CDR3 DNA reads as TGTGCCAGCAGTAAGGACGGACCCAATCAGCCCCAGCATTTT. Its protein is CASSKDGPNQPQHF.